These 12 T cell receptor beta chains were sequenced from one sample in a study of graft-versus-host responses after intestinal transplantation. No cognate antigen is known for these TCRs. Clones were sequenced by immunoSEQ multiplex PCR, and TCRdb holds only the in-frame ones, with some missing. The sample records approximately 46,000 clones, roughly 83% being singletons. The source was unstimulated CD4+ T cells sorted from spleen or lymph node cells, collected before transplant. The receptors derive from a human donor who was the organ donor for an intestinal transplant.

The J gene is TRBJ1-2, the V gene TRBV20-1; 7 bases agree with TRBD1. The CDR3 is 11 residues long. The V gene's germline CDR1 is DFQATT and CDR2 SNEGSKA (reference sequence). The J segment lost 10 bases and the V segment lost 7 bases, leaving 9 bases of the junction unmatched. CDR3 sequence: CSVATGLVYTF. The CDR3 DNA sequence: TGCAGTGTTGCGACAGGGCTAGTCTACACCTTC.

This chain uses TRBV2 with TRBJ2-5; 10 bases match TRBD2. Germline V gene data show CDR1 as SNHLY and CDR2 as FYNNEI. The CDR3 extends over 15 amino acids. The ends lost 1 base at V and 4 bases at J; junction bases unmatched: 3. This CDR3 reads CASSEGPSGRETQYF. CDR3 nucleotides: TGTGCCAGCAGTGAAGGGCCTAGCGGGAGAGAGACCCAGTACTTC.

This clone was found once. The chain is built from TRBV6-6 and TRBJ2-7; no clear D. The CDR3 length is 11 residues. Germline lookup yields CDR1 MNHNY and CDR2 SVGAGI (reference sequence). Trimming removed 2 bases from V and 4 bases from J, with 3 bases in between. In DNA form, the CDR3 reads TGTGCCAGCAGTTACAGGTACGAGCAGTACTTC. It encodes CASSYRYEQYF.

The rearrangement links TRBV7-2 to TRBJ2-5; 9 bases align to TRBD2. The V and J ends lost 5 bases and 5 bases, in that order; junction bases with no gene match: 18. CDR1 and CDR2 from the germline V gene are SGHTA and FQGNSA. This CDR3 region has 18 residues. CDR3 loop: CASSPSWYGTSSRETQYF. CDR3 bases: TGTGCCAGCAGCCCAAGTTGGTACGGGACTAGCAGCCGGGAGACCCAGTACTTC.

This chain uses TRBV11-3 with TRBJ1-1; 9 nucleotides line up with TRBD1. CDR1 SGHNT and CDR2 YENEEA come from the germline V gene. Trimming at V came to 1 base and at J to 8 bases, leaving 5 bases not matched to a gene. There are 14 residues in the CDR3. DNA for the CDR3: TGTGCCAGCAGCTTAGGGATAACAGGGGGCGAAGCTTTCTTT. It codes for CASSLGITGGEAFF.

This rearrangement joins TRBV4-3 to TRBJ2-5, with D possibly TRBD1 on 5 matching bases. Trimming left V 0 bases short and J 2 bases short, with 7 bases between. The CDR3 is 14 residues long. The V gene's germline CDR1 is LGHNA and CDR2 YSLEER. The CDR3 bases are TGCGCCAGCAGCCAAGATCCAGGGCAAGAGACCCAGTACTTC. It codes for CASSQDPGQETQYF.

The chain combines TRBV7-9 with TRBJ1-2; weak D call: TRBD1 (6 bases). Trimming pared 2 bases from V and 8 bases from J, leaving 12 bases between. The CDR3 sequence is 13 residues long. Germline CDR1 is SEHNR and CDR2 is FQNEAQ (reference sequence). The CDR3 region is CASSLKGESGYTF. DNA for the CDR3: TGTGCCAGCAGCTTAAAGGGGGAGTCGGGCTACACCTTC. The whole variable domain, filled in from reference TRBV7-9 and TRBJ1-2, reads DTGVSQNPRHKITKRGQNVTFRCDPISEHNRLYWYRQTLGQGPEFLTYFQNEAQLEKSRLLSDRFSAERPKGSFSTLEIQRTEQGDSAMYLCASSLKGESGYTFGSGTRLTVV.

The chain links TRBV10-3 to TRBJ1-2; D is unresolved. Germline V gives CDR1 ENHRY, CDR2 SYGVKD. V was shortened by 3 bases and J by 8 bases, with 7 bases between the two germline ends. The CDR3 is 11 residues long. For the CDR3, the DNA is TGTGCCATCAGTGATAAGTGGGGCTACACCTTC. It is translated as CAISDKWGYTF.

The chain couples TRBV9 to TRBJ2-5, with TRBD2 identical over 9 bases. The V gene end was trimmed by 4 bases and the J gene end by 1 base; junction bases not matched to a gene: 14. CDR1 is SGDLS, CDR2 YYNGEE, per germline. This CDR3 comprises 18 residues. The CDR3 here is CASSLLGAGGPLQETQYF. In nucleotides, the CDR3 is TGTGCCAGCAGCCTCCTCGGGGCGGGGGGGCCCCTCCAAGAGACCCAGTACTTC.

V is TRBV30 and J is TRBJ2-5; 10 bases are a match to TRBD2. The ends lost 0 bases at V and 5 bases at J; junction bases unmatched: 6. The CDR3 runs 15 residues. Per germline, CDR1 GTSNPN and CDR2 SVGIG (reference sequence). In DNA form, the CDR3 reads TGTGCCTGGAGTGTGGTAGCGGGGGGCCGGGAGACCCAGTACTTC. It translates to CAWSVVAGGRETQYF.

The chain couples TRBV7-9 to TRBJ1-1; TRBD1 matches at 9 bases. Per the germline V gene, CDR1 is SEHNR and CDR2 is FQNEAQ (reference sequence). V dropped 3 bases and J dropped 0; count of bases not matched to a gene: 2. This CDR3 spans 15 amino acids. The DNA for the CDR3 is TGTGCCAGCAGCTTCGGGGACAGGGTGAACACTGAAGCTTTCTTT. Translated, it gives CASSFGDRVNTEAFF.

The chain joins TRBV4-3 to TRBJ1-2; D ambiguous. The CDR3 has 15 residues. From germline, CDR1 is LGHNA and CDR2 YSLEER. Trimming stripped 4 bases from V and 4 bases from J, with 16 bases between. The CDR3 spells CASSPAWVGSYGYTF. The CDR3 DNA sequence: TGCGCCAGCAGCCCAGCCTGGGTGGGGAGCTATGGCTACACCTTC.